This T cell receptor (beta chain) was found in a study of blood T cell repertoires in COVID-19. Study-level background: Sites in the United States, Italy and Spain provided acute and convalescent COVID-19 samples. The cDNA or gDNA used as material had been derived from T cells, B-cell-depleted T cells, or PBMCs.

As handled by the study authors: Reference gene primer amplification gave estimated nucleated cell counts. This table comes from immunoSEQ multiplex PCR, and its TCRdb copy is limited to in-frame clones, with some not included. The V and J calls and clone size are taken from that table; D and trimming were inferred from the DNA. The data contain approximately 670,000 clones, over 80% of them seen just once; the ten biggest clones take up roughly 0.25%. The clonotype comes from a woman under 30 with acute or convalescent COVID-19. The sample comprised peripheral blood.

Here the CDR3 reads CASSYGTSGAYEQYF. The CDR3 bases are TGTGCCAGCAGCTACGGGACTAGCGGGGCGTACGAGCAGTACTTC. The V and J genes are TRBV5-6 and TRBJ2-7, with 13 positions matching TRBD2. The CDR3 runs 15 residues. Germline V CDR1 and CDR2: SGHDT, YYEEEE. V gave up 3 bases and J gave up 4 bases; unmatched junction bases: 4.